This is a list of T cell receptor beta chains from one sample in a study of blood T cell repertoires in COVID-19. The table came from immunoSEQ multiplex PCR; TCRdb's copy has only in-frame clones and leaves some out. The sample carries under 400,000 clones, around 87% recorded once. Sequenced input: PBMCs or T cells enriched from blood (not recorded which). These receptors were collected from a man aged 35 to 55 in a cohort exposed to, infected with or recovered from COVID-19 (not recorded which). Each CDR3 is given with its conserved first and last residue. A D gene is named only where the DNA matches it firmly. Expanded clones get a size class; other rows say once, few or many, or leave the size out.

J gene	D gene	V gene	clone size	CDR3 DNA	CDR3 protein
TRBJ1-1	-	TRBV5-1	-	TGCGCCAGCAGCCAGGCACAGGGTTGGACTGAAGCTTTCTTT	CASSQAQGWTEAFF
TRBJ2-3	TRBD2	TRBV7-9	once	TGTGCCAGCACCAAGGGACTAGCGGGCCACACGACCTTCACAGACTCCTTCGCTACGCAGTATTTT	CASTKGLAGHTTFTDSFATQYF
TRBJ2-1	TRBD2	TRBV5-1	-	TGCGCCAGCAGCTCGTTAGCGGGAGGGCCGGGTAATGAGCAGTTCTTC	CASSSLAGGPGNEQFF
TRBJ2-1	TRBD2	TRBV19	-	TGTGCCAGTAGTATCTCTGGCTTCCGGGAGGCATACAATGAGCAGTTCTTC	CASSISGFREAYNEQFF
TRBJ1-2	TRBD1	TRBV28	-	TGTGCCAGCAGTCCCCCCGGGGGACAGAAAACCTATGGCTACACCTTC	CASSPPGGQKTYGYTF
TRBJ1-5	-	TRBV2	few	TGTGCCAGCAGTGGTTGGAGTAGCAATCAGCCCCAGCATTTT	CASSGWSSNQPQHF
TRBJ2-5	TRBD2	TRBV6-5	-	TGTGCCAGCAGACCGGGACTAGACCCGGAGACCCAGTACTTC	CASRPGLDPETQYF
TRBJ2-7	-	TRBV11-3	-	TGTGCCAGCAGGGGAGGACAGGTGACCTACGAGCAGTACTTC	CASRGGQVTYEQYF
TRBJ2-3	-	TRBV5-6	-	TGTGCCAGCGCGTCTAGCACAGATACGCAGTATTTT	CASASSTDTQYF
TRBJ1-4	-	TRBV28	-	TGTGCCAGCAGTCTATTGTCCAGGGGAAATGAAAAACTGTTTTTT	CASSLLSRGNEKLFF
TRBJ1-1	-	TRBV19	-	TGTGCCAGTAGTGTGGGGAGCAACACTGAAGCTTTCTTT	CASSVGSNTEAFF
TRBJ2-1	-	TRBV9	-	TGTGCCAGCAGCGTTGGGCAAGCCAATGAGCAGTTCTTC	CASSVGQANEQFF
TRBJ2-7	-	TRBV7-8	-	TGTGCCAGCAGCTTAGTATCAGGCTACGAGCAGTACTTC	CASSLVSGYEQYF
TRBJ1-1	-	TRBV28	-	TGTGCCAGCAACTCAGGGGACACTGAAGCTTTCTTT	CASNSGDTEAFF
TRBJ2-5	TRBD2	TRBV5-4	-	TGTGCCAGCAGCTTGTTCGGGACTAGCGGGGGCCGAGGGGAGACCCAGTACTTC	CASSLFGTSGGRGETQYF
TRBJ2-3	TRBD2	TRBV11-2	few	TGTGCCAGCAGCCGACTCGCGGGAGTCACAGATACGCAGTATTTT	CASSRLAGVTDTQYF
TRBJ1-1	TRBD1	TRBV5-1	once	TGCGCCAGCAGCCCGGAGGGACAGGGGAGCACTGAAGCTTTCTTT	CASSPEGQGSTEAFF
TRBJ1-3	-	TRBV3-1/TRBV3-2	-	TGTGCCAGCAGCCAAGACAGGGCTGTGGGTGGAAACACCATATATTTT	CASSQDRAVGGNTIYF
TRBJ1-2	TRBD1	TRBV19	-	TGTGCCAGTAGTACAAGGGACAGGGGGACCTATGGCTACACCTTC	CASSTRDRGTYGYTF
TRBJ2-2	-	TRBV19	-	TGTGCCAGTAGTATAGGAGGGGACTTGACGAACACCGGGGAGCTGTTTTTT	CASSIGGDLTNTGELFF
TRBJ1-1	TRBD1	TRBV3-1/TRBV3-2	-	TGTGCCAGCAGCCGGACAGGGGGGTTGGACACTGAAGCTTTCTTT	CASSRTGGLDTEAFF
TRBJ2-1	TRBD2	TRBV6-6	-	TGTGCCAGCAGTTTAACTAGCGGGAGTTTCTACAATGAGCAGTTCTTC	CASSLTSGSFYNEQFF
TRBJ2-1	-	TRBV29-1	few	TGCAGCTTTGCGGACTGGAACAATGAGCAGTTCTTC	CSFADWNNEQFF
TRBJ2-2	TRBD1	TRBV30	-	TGTGCCTGGAGGGGACAGGGGGTCACCGGGGAGCTGTTTTTT	CAWRGQGVTGELFF
TRBJ1-2	-	TRBV27	-	TGTGCCAGCAGTCCTCCGTTCGTTCCTTTCTATGGCTACACCTTC	CASSPPFVPFYGYTF
TRBJ1-2	TRBD1	TRBV6-4	many	TGTGCCAGCAGCGAAGGGACAGGCGTTAACTATGGCTACACCTTC	CASSEGTGVNYGYTF
TRBJ2-5	-	TRBV9	-	TGTGCCAGCAGCCGCCGGGGGGCGGCCGAAGAGACCCAGTACTTC	CASSRRGAAEETQYF
TRBJ1-2	-	TRBV6-5	few	TGTGCCAGCAGTTACTCTCCCCAAGGCGGGTACACCTTC	CASSYSPQGGYTF
TRBJ2-7	-	TRBV18	-	TGTGCCAGCTCACCGACAGTGACCTACGAGCAGTACTTC	CASSPTVTYEQYF
TRBJ2-5	-	TRBV5-1	-	TGCGCCAGCAGCCCAGGATCACAAGAGACCCAGTACTTC	CASSPGSQETQYF
TRBJ1-3	-	TRBV2	-	TGTGCCAGCAGAAGTCCAGGGGCTGGAAACACCATATATTTT	CASRSPGAGNTIYF
TRBJ1-6	TRBD1	TRBV19	-	TGTGCCAGTAGTACGACAGGGAGTTCACCCCTCCACTTT	CASSTTGSSPLHF
TRBJ1-2	-	TRBV5-1	-	TGCGCCAGCAGCACCACCCCGGGGGGGCCCAACTATGGCTACACCTTC	CASSTTPGGPNYGYTF
TRBJ1-2	TRBD1	TRBV14	-	TGTGCCAGCAGCCAATTAGGGGGCGACTATGGCTACACCTTC	CASSQLGGDYGYTF
TRBJ2-1	-	TRBV28	-	TGTGCCAGCAGTTTCGGAGACAGCTACAATGAGCAGTTCTTC	CASSFGDSYNEQFF
TRBJ2-7	TRBD1	TRBV28	-	TGTGCCAGCAGTCCTGCAGGGGGCGAGCAGTACTTC	CASSPAGGEQYF
TRBJ1-3	TRBD1	TRBV2	-	TGTGCCAGCCTACTGGGACAGCGCCGAAACACCATATATTTT	CASLLGQRRNTIYF
TRBJ1-4	-	TRBV20-1	-	TGCAGTGCTAGCGGGGATGAAAAACTGTTTTTT	CSASGDEKLFF
TRBJ1-3	-	TRBV7-2	-	TGTGCCAGCAGCTTAGGTGGGACAAGCGGAAACACCATATATTTT	CASSLGGTSGNTIYF
TRBJ1-1	TRBD1	TRBV27	-	TGTGCCAGCAGTTCAGCAGGGGGCGCGGCTGAAGCTTTCTTT	CASSSAGGAAEAFF
TRBJ1-6	-	TRBV6-5	-	TGTGCCAGCACGGGGAGGTGGAATTCACCCCTCCACTTT	CASTGRWNSPLHF
TRBJ1-4	TRBD1	TRBV2	-	TGTGCCAGCAAGGGACAGGGGTACGAAAAACTGTTTTTT	CASKGQGYEKLFF
TRBJ2-5	-	TRBV4-1	-	TGCGCCAGCAGCCAAACAGGAATGAAGACCCAGTACTTC	CASSQTGMKTQYF
TRBJ2-2	TRBD2	TRBV7-3	-	TGTGCCAGCAGCTTAACCGGACTAGCGGGATTCGGGGAGCTGTTTTTT	CASSLTGLAGFGELFF
TRBJ1-2	-	TRBV3-1/TRBV3-2	-	TGTGCCAGCAGCCGTAGGGGGGGCGCGGACTATGGCTACACCTTC	CASSRRGGADYGYTF
TRBJ2-1	TRBD2	TRBV11-2	-	TGTGCCAGCAGCCCACTAGCGGGAGTTCACAATGAGCAGTTCTTC	CASSPLAGVHNEQFF
TRBJ1-3	TRBD1	TRBV11-2	-	TGTGCCAGCAGCACCCGGACAGGCTGGGGAAACACCATATATTTT	CASSTRTGWGNTIYF
TRBJ2-1	-	TRBV18	-	TGTGCCAGCTCACCCCGGGATGGCTCCTACAATGAGCAGTTCTTC	CASSPRDGSYNEQFF
TRBJ1-2	TRBD1	TRBV6-5	-	TGTGCCAGCAGGCGGACAGGAAACTATGGCTACACCTTC	CASRRTGNYGYTF
TRBJ1-1	-	TRBV24-1	-	TGTGCCACCAGTGAAAAAGTCGAGGCTGAAGCTTTCTTT	CATSEKVEAEAFF